One sample yielded the 3 T cell receptor beta chains listed below, sequenced in a study of identical twins. TCRdb itself ran the 5' RACE reads through MiXCR, one entry per CDR3 protein. The data contain some 300,000 distinct CDR3 sequences, 12% of them singletons. The sample was also reused in another study, on yellow fever vaccine responses in identical twins.

The specimen sequenced was CD8+ T cells sorted from blood. The origin of the receptors is a woman between 18 and 30 years old in good health.

This clonotype was seen at least ten times. The V call is TRBV4-1, the J call TRBJ1-3; the D is unclear. V was pared by 1 base and J by 4 bases, with 5 bases between. This CDR3 spans 13 amino acids. From germline, CDR1 is MGHRA and CDR2 YSYEKL. CDR3 region: CASSQAKGNTIYF. CDR3 nucleotide sequence: TGCGCCAGCAGCCAAGCTAAAGGAAACACCATATATTTT.

This clonotype has just a few counts. This chain links TRBV5-6 with TRBJ1-6, with D possibly being TRBD1 (5 bases). The CDR3 is made up of 15 amino acids. Trimming shortened V by 4 bases and J by 9 bases, and 17 bases separated the two germline ends. Germline V lookup: CDR1 SGHDT, CDR2 YYEEEE. The CDR3 region is CASSPGTAVPSPLHF. The CDR3 region has the DNA TGTGCCAGCAGCCCTGGGACGGCCGTTCCTTCACCCCTCCACTTT.

This clonotype has a count of ten or more. V is TRBV6-5 and J is TRBJ2-2, with 7 bases that match TRBD1. Trimming at V came to 4 bases and at J to 2 bases, leaving 7 bases not matched to a gene. Germline V gives CDR1 MNHEY, CDR2 SVGAGI. The CDR3 sequence is 16 residues long. The CDR3 DNA sequence: TGTGCCAGCAGTTTGGGACAGCCAGACAACACCGGGGAGCTGTTTTTT. It translates to CASSLGQPDNTGELFF.